This TCR beta chain came from a study of blood T cell repertoires in COVID-19. At the level of the study: From T cells, B-cell-depleted T cells, or PBMCs came the material, which was cDNA or gDNA.

In the original processing: By means of reference gene primer amplification, nucleated cell counts were estimated. The method was immunoSEQ multiplex PCR; TCRdb's version includes in-frame clones alone and lacks a portion of them. D and trimming were read from the DNA, whereas the V and J calls and clone size are those reported in that table. The table records hundreds of thousands of clones, roughly nine tenths of them present only once. The sequenced sample was peripheral blood. The TCR sequence derives from a man in his sixties who had recovered from COVID-19.

The CDR3 sequence: CASSEPSDRGYTF. CDR3 sequence (DNA): TGTGCCAGCAGTGAGCCCAGCGACCGTGGCTACACCTTC. The V gene is TRBV6-1, the J gene TRBJ1-2; D remains unclear. From germline, CDR1 is MNHNS and CDR2 SASEGT. Trimming pared 3 bases from V and 7 bases from J, leaving 12 bases between. This CDR3 has 13 residues.